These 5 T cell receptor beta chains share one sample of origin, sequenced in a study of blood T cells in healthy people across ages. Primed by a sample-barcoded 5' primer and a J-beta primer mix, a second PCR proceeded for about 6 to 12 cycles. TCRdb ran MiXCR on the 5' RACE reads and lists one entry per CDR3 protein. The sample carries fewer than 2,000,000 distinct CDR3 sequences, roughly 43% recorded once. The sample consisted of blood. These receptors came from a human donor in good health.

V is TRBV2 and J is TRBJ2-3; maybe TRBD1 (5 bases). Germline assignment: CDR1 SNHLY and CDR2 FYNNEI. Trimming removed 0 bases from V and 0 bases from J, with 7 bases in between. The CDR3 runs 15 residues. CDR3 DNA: TGTGCCAGCAGTGAAGCGACAGTTAGCACAGATACGCAGTATTTT. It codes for CASSEATVSTDTQYF.

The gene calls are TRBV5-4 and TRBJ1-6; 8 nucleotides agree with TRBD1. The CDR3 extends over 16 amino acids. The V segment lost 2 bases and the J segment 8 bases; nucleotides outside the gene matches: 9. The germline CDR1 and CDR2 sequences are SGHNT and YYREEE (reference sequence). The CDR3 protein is CASSFTTGDNYSPLHF. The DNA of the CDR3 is TGTGCCAGCAGCTTTACGACAGGGGATAACTATTCACCCCTCCACTTT. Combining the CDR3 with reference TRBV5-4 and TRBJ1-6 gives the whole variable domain ETGVTQSPTHLIKTRGQQVTLRCSSQSGHNTVSWYQQALGQGPQFIFQYYREEENGRGNFPPRFSGLQFPNYSSELNVNALELDDSALYLCASSFTTGDNYSPLHFGNGTRLTVT.

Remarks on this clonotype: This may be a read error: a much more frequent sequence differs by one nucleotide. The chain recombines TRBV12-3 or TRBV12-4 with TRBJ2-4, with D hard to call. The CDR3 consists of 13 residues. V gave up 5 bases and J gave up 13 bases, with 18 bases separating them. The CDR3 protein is CASSPNLEGEQYF. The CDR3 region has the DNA TGTGCCAGCAGTCCCAACCTAGAAGGTGAGCAGTACTTC.

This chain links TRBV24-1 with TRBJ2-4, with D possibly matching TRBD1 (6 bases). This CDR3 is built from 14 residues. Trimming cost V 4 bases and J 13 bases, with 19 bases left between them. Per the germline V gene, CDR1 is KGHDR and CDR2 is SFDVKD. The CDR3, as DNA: TGTGCCACCAGTGACACGGACAGAACCTACGGGCAGTACTTC. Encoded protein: CATSDTDRTYGQYF.

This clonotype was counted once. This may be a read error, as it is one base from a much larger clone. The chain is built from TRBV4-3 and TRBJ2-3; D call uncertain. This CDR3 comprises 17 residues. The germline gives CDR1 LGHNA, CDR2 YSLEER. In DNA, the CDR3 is TGCGCCTGCAGCCAAGATAACACCGCGGTACTCACAGATACGCAGTATTTT. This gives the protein CACSQDNTAVLTDTQYF.